This TCR beta chain was observed in a study of spatial heterogeneity in lung cancer. Findings of the study overall: Blood showed ubiquitous tumor TCRs more often at resection than at routine follow-up.

The time point is: sample taken at primary tumor resection. Whole RNA from tumor, nontumor lung or frozen PBMC was sequenced unsorted. Germline loops: CDR1 KGHSH, CDR2 LQKENI. V lost 6 bases, J lost 6 bases, and 12 bases lay in between. This CDR3 has 13 amino acids. This clonotype was picked up many times. Its specificity is unknown. MiXCR, applied by TCRdb to the 5' RACE reads, yields one record per CDR3 protein. Here the sample spans 24,000 or so distinct CDR3 sequences, 3.3% being singletons. The TCR was taken from a female donor with early-stage non-small cell lung cancer. The input for sequencing was PBMCs, taken at surgery. The chain couples TRBV18 to TRBJ2-1, with unresolved D. The CDR3 nucleotides read TGTGCCAGCTCCAATGGACCGACCAATGAGCAGTTCTTC. It is translated as CASSNGPTNEQFF.